Each of the 9 T cell receptor beta chains below was sequenced from the same sample in a study of technical replicates of blood from a few donors (TCRdb year 2017). The library was generated by the immunoSEQ multiplex PCR assay. Held by TCRdb, this immuneACCESS table contains in-frame sequences only and omits some clones. Under half of the omission traces to an unresolved V gene where checked; the cause of the rest is unknown. In this sample the table shows roughly 50,000 clones, about 95% of which occur a single time. The ten largest clones add up to 3.1% of the sample. Sequencing input: PBMCs. These receptors all stem from a human donor in good health. Some clones in this sample may be carry-over from other donors' samples.

V usage is TRBV4-3 and J usage is TRBJ1-5; a possible D gene is TRBD1 (5 bases). The CDR3 covers 15 residues. V gave up 0 bases and J gave up 7 bases, with 13 bases separating them. The germline CDR1 and CDR2 sequences are LGHNA and YSLEER. In nucleotides, the CDR3 is TGCGCCAGCAGCCAAGATTCTACGGGGGACCAGCCCCAGCATTTT. Amino acid sequence: CASSQDSTGDQPQHF.

This clone was picked up one time. The chain uses TRBV5-1 and TRBJ2-2; 11 nucleotides match TRBD1. The CDR3 loop spans 15 amino acids. J gave up 4 bases and V 5 bases, and 4 bases lay outside the gene matches. CDR1 is SGHRS, CDR2 YFSETQ, per germline. The chain's CDR3 is CASRLGQGATGELFF. CDR3 nucleotides: TGCGCCAGCAGACTCGGACAGGGGGCCACCGGGGAGCTGTTTTTT. Based on the CDR3 plus reference TRBV5-1 and TRBJ2-2, the full variable domain is KAGVTQTPRYLIKTRGQQVTLSCSPISGHRSVSWYQQTPGQGLQFLFEYFSETQRNKGNFPGRFSGRQFSNSRSEMNVSTLELGDSALYLCASRLGQGATGELFFGEGSRLTVL.

This clone came up once. The chain has TRBV11-2 and TRBJ2-7; 10 bases fit TRBD2. CDR1 is SGHAT and CDR2 is FQNNGV in the germline V gene. J lost 1 base, V lost 4 bases, and 4 bases had no gene match. CDR3 length equals 15 residues. For the CDR3, the DNA is TGTGCCAGCAGCTCAGCGGGGGGGCCTTCCTACGAGCAGTACTTC. Amino acids: CASSSAGGPSYEQYF.

V is TRBV7-2 and J is TRBJ1-5; 7 bases align to TRBD1. Trimming took 5 bases from V and 0 from J; bases not matched to a gene: 4. Germline values: CDR1 SGHTA, CDR2 FQGNSA. The CDR3 is 15 residues long. The CDR3 loop is CASSEGGPSNQPQHF. The CDR3 nucleotides are TGTGCCAGCAGCGAAGGGGGCCCTAGCAATCAGCCCCAGCATTTT.

The chain uses TRBV30 and TRBJ1-2; unclear D gene. The V gene lost 1 base and the J gene lost 4 bases, with 13 bases spanning the gap. The germline V gene has CDR1 GTSNPN and CDR2 SVGIG (reference sequence). CDR3 size: 14 residues. The CDR3 DNA reads TGTGCCTGGAGTGCACGACGGGCGGGCTATGGCTACACCTTC. This encodes CAWSARRAGYGYTF.

This chain uses TRBV11-2 with TRBJ1-1, with D unresolved. The CDR3 is 15 residues long. The germline gives CDR1 SGHAT, CDR2 FQNNGV. The V gene lost 4 bases and the J gene lost 0 bases, with 12 bases spanning the gap. The chain's CDR3 is CASSSGVTLNTEAFF. In DNA, the CDR3 is TGTGCCAGCAGCTCCGGGGTGACACTGAACACTGAAGCTTTCTTT.

The chain is built from TRBV6-1 and TRBJ2-7; 10 bases match TRBD1. The CDR3 loop spans 15 amino acids. The V gene's germline CDR1 is MNHNS and CDR2 SASEGT. V trimming: 2 bases; J trimming: 9 bases; junction bases outside the gene matches: 10. The CDR3 sequence is CASSELGTGASGQYF. CDR3 nucleotides: TGTGCCAGCAGTGAACTGGGGACAGGGGCGTCGGGGCAGTACTTC.

This chain joins TRBV5-1 and TRBJ2-7; 14 bases are shared with TRBD2. With V trimmed by 4 bases and J by 6 bases, 3 bases remained unmatched. The CDR3 has 14 residues. CDR1 and CDR2 from the germline V gene are SGHRS and YFSETQ. The CDR3 DNA follows: TGCGCCAGCAGCAGGACTAGCGGGGGGACCGAGCAGTACTTC. This sequence encodes CASSRTSGGTEQYF. The complete variable domain, with remaining parts taken from reference TRBV5-1 and TRBJ2-7, reads KAGVTQTPRYLIKTRGQQVTLSCSPISGHRSVSWYQQTPGQGLQFLFEYFSETQRNKGNFPGRFSGRQFSNSRSEMNVSTLELGDSALYLCASSRTSGGTEQYFGPGTRLTVT.

The chain links TRBV7-9 to TRBJ2-5, with D unresolved. Trimming took off 6 bases at V and 0 bases at J, with 2 bases between the two ends. The germline V gene has CDR1 SEHNR and CDR2 FQNEAQ (reference sequence). The CDR3 has 11 residues. In DNA form, the CDR3 reads TGTGCCAGCAGTAACCAAGAGACCCAGTACTTC. This codes for CASSNQETQYF.